The rows below give T cell receptor beta chains drawn from one sample of a study of T cell repertoires in cytomegalovirus infection. No antigen has been assigned to these receptors. TCRdb processed the reads anew with MiXCR; each CDR3 protein has one entry. The repertoire has fewer than 850,000 distinct CDR3 sequences, about 27% of them found once; the top ten carry less than 15%. Sequenced material: cultured CD8+ T cells from PBMCs, taken from culture after CMV antigen stimulation. All receptors derive from a human donor in good health (CMV status not recorded). Some clones in this sample may be carry-over from other donors' samples. Both conserved end residues are part of each CDR3. D genes are given only for firm matches. The size of a clone is reported for some rows only, either as once, few or many, or as a class for expanded clones.

abundance | d_gene | j_gene | v_gene | CDR3nt | CDR3aa
few | . | TRBJ1-5 | TRBV10-2 | TGCGCCAGCAGTGACGACAACAGGGAGGATCAGCCCCAGCATTTT | CASSDDNREDQPQHF
few | . | TRBJ1-5 | TRBV5-4 | TGTGCCAGCAGCTTGAAGGAAAACAGGGCAAAGAGGAATCAGCCCCAGCATTTT | CASSLKENRAKRNQPQHF
. | . | TRBJ2-4 | TRBV5-1 | TGCGCCAGCAGCTCACAGGTGGATGGCTCCAAAAACATTCAGTACTTC | CASSSQVDGSKNIQYF
few | . | TRBJ2-1 | TRBV12-3/TRBV12-4 | TGTGCCAGCAGTTTCCCCAGGGCGACAGGATGGGAGCAGTTCTTC | CASSFPRATGWEQFF
few | . | TRBJ2-6 | TRBV4-1 | TGCGCCAGCAGCTCCGGTGGGGCCAACGTCCTGACTTTC | CASSSGGANVLTF
. | . | TRBJ1-4 | TRBV6-6 | TGTGCCAGCAGCCTTATCGGGGGAGGGGAACTAGATGAAAAACTGTTTTTT | CASSLIGGGELDEKLFF
. | . | TRBJ1-1 | TRBV5-1 | TGCGCCAGCCGCGAGCTTGGAGGCAGCCGAACTGAAGCTTTCTTT | CASRELGGSRTEAFF
. | TRBD1 | TRBJ1-1 | TRBV3-1 | TGTGCCAGCAGTCAGCCTCGGGACAGGAACACTGAAGCTTTCTTT | CASSQPRDRNTEAFF
many | TRBD1 | TRBJ2-1 | TRBV7-6 | TGTGCCAGCAGCTTAGGGTCTAGGACAGGCTACAATGAGCAGTTCTTC | CASSLGSRTGYNEQFF
. | TRBD1 | TRBJ2-2 | TRBV7-7 | TGTGCTAGCAGCCCCCGACAGGGAACAACCGGGGAGCTGTTTTTT | CASSPRQGTTGELFF
. | TRBD2 | TRBJ2-3 | TRBV6-2/TRBV6-3 | TGTGCCAGCAGTTACTCGTGGGAGCGGGGGGTGAGAGGAGATACGCAGTATTTT | CASSYSWERGVRGDTQYF
few | . | TRBJ1-5 | TRBV19 | TGTGCCAGTAGTATAACCCAAGGGCATCAGCCCCAGCATTTT | CASSITQGHQPQHF
. | TRBD2 | TRBJ2-3 | TRBV19 | TGTGCCAGTACCGGACTAGCGGGATTCACAGATACGCAGTATTTT | CASTGLAGFTDTQYF
. | TRBD2 | TRBJ2-5 | TRBV27 | TGTGCCAGCAGTGAGGGACTAGCGACTATAGAGACCCAGTACTTC | CASSEGLATIETQYF
. | . | TRBJ2-1 | TRBV7-2 | TGTGCCAGCAGCGCCTACAGTGGGGGCGCCTACAATGAGCAGTTCTTC | CASSAYSGGAYNEQFF
. | . | TRBJ2-2 | TRBV9 | TGTGCCAGCAGCGAAGTTGGCGCGAACACCGGGGAGCTGTTTTTT | CASSEVGANTGELFF
. | . | TRBJ2-1 | TRBV7-9 | TGTGCCAGCAGCTCTTCAGCCGGGGGTGAGCAGTTCTTC | CASSSSAGGEQFF
few | . | TRBJ1-4 | TRBV5-4 | TGTGCCAGCTCAGGAGGAACTAATGAAAAACTGTTTTTT | CASSGGTNEKLFF
. | . | TRBJ1-1 | TRBV6-6 | TGTGCCAGCAGAGGGTTAACAGGGGAAGCTTTCTTT | CASRGLTGEAFF
. | TRBD2 | TRBJ2-1 | TRBV7-2 | TGTGCCAGCAGCTTAGTACCGGGGGGGGGATACAATGAGCAGTTCTTC | CASSLVPGGGYNEQFF
. | TRBD2 | TRBJ2-1 | TRBV7-1 | TGTGCCAGCAGCCCAACCATAGCGGGGGGGTACAATGAGCAGTTCTTC | CASSPTIAGGYNEQFF
. | . | TRBJ2-5 | TRBV20-1 | TGCAGTGCTAGTGGACGGGGATTAAGAGAGACCCAGTACTTC | CSASGRGLRETQYF
many | TRBD1 | TRBJ1-6 | TRBV7-2 | TGTGCCAGCAGCTCCCGGGACAGGGGTAATTCACCCCTCCACTTT | CASSSRDRGNSPLHF
. | TRBD2 | TRBJ2-1 | TRBV6-5 | TGTGCCAGCAGTCTGTCCGCTAGCGGGTCGAGCTCCTACAATGAGCAGTTCTTC | CASSLSASGSSSYNEQFF
. | . | TRBJ2-1 | TRBV12-3/TRBV12-4 | TGTGCCAGCAGTCCTCACCCATATAGCTGGGATGAGCAGTTCTTC | CASSPHPYSWDEQFF
. | . | TRBJ2-3 | TRBV11-3 | TGTGCCAGCAGCTTAGAAGGGGATGTCCATACGCAGTATTTT | CASSLEGDVHTQYF
many | TRBD2 | TRBJ2-1 | TRBV7-6 | TGTGCCAGCAGCTTAGCCGGGGGGTTTCAGAATGAGCAGTTCTTC | CASSLAGGFQNEQFF
. | . | TRBJ2-1 | TRBV15 | TGTGCCACCAGCAGAGGAACGGGGTTATGGTTCTTC | CATSRGTGLWFF
. | TRBD2 | TRBJ2-1 | TRBV2 | TGTGCCAGCAGAGAGGGACTAGCGTCCTACAATGAGCAGTTCTTC | CASREGLASYNEQFF
. | . | TRBJ1-1 | TRBV7-6 | TGTGCCAGCAGCCCGCAGGTCACTGAAGCTTTCTTT | CASSPQVTEAFF
. | . | TRBJ2-3 | TRBV29-1 | TGCAGCGTTGAAGTGCTAGGGGCCAGGGAGCGCACAGATACGCAGTATTTT | CSVEVLGARERTDTQYF
few | . | TRBJ2-1 | TRBV6-5 | TGTGCCAGCAGTTACGTCTACGGTTCCTACAATGAGCAGTTCTTC | CASSYVYGSYNEQFF
many | TRBD1 | TRBJ1-1 | TRBV12-3/TRBV12-4 | TGTGCCAGCAGGTCAGGGGGCACTGAAGCTTTCTTT | CASRSGGTEAFF
. | TRBD2 | TRBJ2-1 | TRBV13 | TGTGCCAGCAGCTCCCTGGCGGGGGGCTGGGTCTCCTACAATGAGCAGTTCTTC | CASSSLAGGWVSYNEQFF
. | . | TRBJ2-5 | TRBV27 | TGTGCCAGCACCGAACCAGGGGAGGAGACCCAGTACTTC | CASTEPGEETQYF
. | . | TRBJ2-1 | TRBV6-8 | TGTGCCAGCAGTTTCGACACCTACAATGAGCAGTTCTTC | CASSFDTYNEQFF
few | TRBD1 | TRBJ2-1 | TRBV4-1 | TGCGCCAGCAGCCAAGATTTGGTCAGGGGGCACTACAATGAGCAGTTCTTC | CASSQDLVRGHYNEQFF
many | . | TRBJ1-1 | TRBV7-2 | TGTGCCAGCAGCTTAGATCGAGGGGCTGAAGCTTTCTTT | CASSLDRGAEAFF
few | TRBD2 | TRBJ2-1 | TRBV27 | TGTGCCAGCAGTTTATTGGGACTAGTAGGACACAATGAGCAGTTCTTC | CASSLLGLVGHNEQFF
many | TRBD1 | TRBJ1-1 | TRBV25-1 | TGTGCCAGCAGTGAAGGTTTGACAGGGGGTTCAGAAGCTTTCTTT | CASSEGLTGGSEAFF
few | . | TRBJ1-2 | TRBV7-2 | TGTGCCAGCAGCTCTGACAGTCGAGGCTACACCTTC | CASSSDSRGYTF
once | TRBD1 | TRBJ2-5 | TRBV24-1 | TGTGCCAGGGACAGTTGGTACCAAGAGACCCAGTACTTC | CARDSWYQETQYF
. | . | TRBJ2-7 | TRBV6-5 | TGTGCCAGCAGGCCTACAGGGCCGGTCTCCTACGAGCAGTACTTC | CASRPTGPVSYEQYF
few | TRBD2 | TRBJ2-1 | TRBV5-6 | TGTGCCAGCAGCTTGGAAGCGGGGGGCAGGGATGAGCAGTTCTTC | CASSLEAGGRDEQFF
. | TRBD1 | TRBJ1-2 | TRBV27 | TGTGCCAGCAGTTTAAGGGGCAGGGGGGGAGATGGCTACACCTTC | CASSLRGRGGDGYTF
. | . | TRBJ2-6 | TRBV27 | TGTGCCAGCACTAAATTGGGCTCACGTCGCTCTGGGGCCAACGTCCTGACTTTC | CASTKLGSRRSGANVLTF
many | . | TRBJ1-2 | TRBV7-6 | TGTGCCAGCAGCCGAGGGATTTCCAATGGCTACACCTTC | CASSRGISNGYTF
few | TRBD1 | TRBJ1-5 | TRBV15 | TGTGCCGTGTCCCGGGACAGGGGGCTGAGTCAGCCCCAGCATTTT | CAVSRDRGLSQPQHF